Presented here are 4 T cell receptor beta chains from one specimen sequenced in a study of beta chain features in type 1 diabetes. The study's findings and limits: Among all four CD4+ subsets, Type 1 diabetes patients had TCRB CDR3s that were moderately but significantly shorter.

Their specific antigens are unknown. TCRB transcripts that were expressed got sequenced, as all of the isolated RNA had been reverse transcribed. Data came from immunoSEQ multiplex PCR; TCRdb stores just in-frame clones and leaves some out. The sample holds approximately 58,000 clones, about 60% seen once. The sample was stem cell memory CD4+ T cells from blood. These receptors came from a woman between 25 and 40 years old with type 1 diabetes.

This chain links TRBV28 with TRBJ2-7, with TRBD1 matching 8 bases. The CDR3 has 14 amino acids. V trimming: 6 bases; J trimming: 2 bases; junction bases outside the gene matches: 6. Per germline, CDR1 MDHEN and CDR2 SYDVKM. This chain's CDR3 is CASSPGQDPYEQYF. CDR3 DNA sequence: TGTGCCAGCAGCCCGGGACAGGATCCCTACGAGCAGTACTTC.

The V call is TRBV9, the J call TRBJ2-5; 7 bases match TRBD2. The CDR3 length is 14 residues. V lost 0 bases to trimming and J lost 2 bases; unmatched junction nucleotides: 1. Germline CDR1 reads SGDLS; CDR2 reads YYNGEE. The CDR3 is CASSVEAGQETQYF. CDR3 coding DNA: TGTGCCAGCAGCGTAGAAGCGGGACAAGAGACCCAGTACTTC. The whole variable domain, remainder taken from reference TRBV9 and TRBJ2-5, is DSGVTQTPKHLITATGQRVTLRCSPRSGDLSVYWYQQSLDQGLQFLIQYYNGEERAKGNILERFSAQQFPDLHSELNLSSLELGDSALYFCASSVEAGQETQYFGPGTRLLVL.

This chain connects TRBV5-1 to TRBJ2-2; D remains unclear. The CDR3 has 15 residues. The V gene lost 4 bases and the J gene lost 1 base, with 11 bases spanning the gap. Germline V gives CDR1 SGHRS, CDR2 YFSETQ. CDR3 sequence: CASSPGSGNTGELFF. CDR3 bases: TGCGCCAGCAGCCCCGGTTCCGGGAACACCGGGGAGCTGTTTTTT.

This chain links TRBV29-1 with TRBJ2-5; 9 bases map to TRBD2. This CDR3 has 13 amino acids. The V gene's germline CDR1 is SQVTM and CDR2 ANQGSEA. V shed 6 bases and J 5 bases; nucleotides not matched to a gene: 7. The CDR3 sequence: CSVGEAGGETQYF. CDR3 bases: TGCAGCGTGGGAGAAGCGGGAGGCGAGACCCAGTACTTC.